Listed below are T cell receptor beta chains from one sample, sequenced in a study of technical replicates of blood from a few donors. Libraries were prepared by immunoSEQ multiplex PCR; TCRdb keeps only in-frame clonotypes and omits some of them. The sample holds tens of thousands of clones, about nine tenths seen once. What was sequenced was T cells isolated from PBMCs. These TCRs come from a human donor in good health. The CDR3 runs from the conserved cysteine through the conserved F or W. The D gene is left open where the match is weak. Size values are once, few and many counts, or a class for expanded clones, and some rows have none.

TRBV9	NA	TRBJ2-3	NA	TGTGCCAGCAGCGGTCGCTTCGCGGAAACGCAGTATTTT	CASSGRFAETQYF
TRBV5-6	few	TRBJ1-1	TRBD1	TGTGCCAGCAGCCTTATCGACAGGGACGGGGGTGAAGCTTTCTTT	CASSLIDRDGGEAFF
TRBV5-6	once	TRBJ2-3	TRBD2	TGTGCCAGCAGCTTTAGCGGGAGTGCAGATACGCAGTATTTT	CASSFSGSADTQYF
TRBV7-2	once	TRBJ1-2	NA	TGTGCCAGCAGCACCTTGGGAGGGAACTATGGCTACACCTTC	CASSTLGGNYGYTF
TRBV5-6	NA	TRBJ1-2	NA	TGTGCCAGCAGCTTAGCCCGTATTAACTATGGCTACACCTTC	CASSLARINYGYTF
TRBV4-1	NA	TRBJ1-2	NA	TGCGCCAGCAGCCAAGGCCCAGGGGTGGGGAACTATGGCTACACCTTC	CASSQGPGVGNYGYTF
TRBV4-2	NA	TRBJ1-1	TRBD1	TGTGCCAGCAGTAGTGTTTTGGACAGGGTCAATGAAGCTTTCTTT	CASSSVLDRVNEAFF
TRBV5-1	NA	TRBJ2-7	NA	TGCGCCAGCAGCTCCCCGACCGGACACACGATTCAAGCCTACGAGCAGTACTTC	CASSSPTGHTIQAYEQYF
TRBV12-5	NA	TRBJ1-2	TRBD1	TGTGCTAGTGGTTTGTCTTTAGAACAGGGGAAAGGCTACACCTTC	CASGLSLEQGKGYTF
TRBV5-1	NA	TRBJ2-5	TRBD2	TGCGCCAGCAGCCCGGGACTAGCGGGAGGGTTAGAGACCCAGTACTTC	CASSPGLAGGLETQYF
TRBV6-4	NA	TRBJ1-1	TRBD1	TGTGCCAGCAGAATGGACAGGGACACTGAAGCTTTCTTT	CASRMDRDTEAFF
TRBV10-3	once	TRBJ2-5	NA	TGTGCCATCCAGGGGCTAGAAAAGGAGACCCAGTACTTC	CAIQGLEKETQYF
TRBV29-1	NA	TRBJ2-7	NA	TGCAGCGTTGGGACAGTTTTCTACGAGCAGTACTTC	CSVGTVFYEQYF
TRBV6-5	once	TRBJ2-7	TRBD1	TGTGCCAGCAGAGCTGGGACAGGTCCTTCCTACGAGCAGTACTTC	CASRAGTGPSYEQYF
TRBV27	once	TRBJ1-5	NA	TGTGCCAGCAGTTTATCGTCGAGGGGCAATCAGCCCCAGCATTTT	CASSLSSRGNQPQHF
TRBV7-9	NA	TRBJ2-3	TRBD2	TGTGCCAGCAGCTTAAGTCTAGCGGGTAACACAGATACGCAGTATTTT	CASSLSLAGNTDTQYF
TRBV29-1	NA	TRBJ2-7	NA	TGCAGCGTTGAAATCGAGACAGCCCCCTACGAGCAGTACTTC	CSVEIETAPYEQYF
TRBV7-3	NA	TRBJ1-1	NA	TGTGCCAGCAGCTTATGGGGGGACACTGAAGCTTTCTTT	CASSLWGDTEAFF
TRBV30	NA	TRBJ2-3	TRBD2	TGTGCCTGGAGTCCCCCCCGTACTAGCGGGAAGGGGGATACGCAGTATTTT	CAWSPPRTSGKGDTQYF
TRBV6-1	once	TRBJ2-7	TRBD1	TGTGCCAGCAGTGGAGGGGGCGCGTCAACCCACGAGCAGTACTTC	CASSGGGASTHEQYF
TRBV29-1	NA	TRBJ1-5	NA	TGCAGCGTTGAAGGCAGGGGAGACAGTCAGCCCCAGCATTTT	CSVEGRGDSQPQHF
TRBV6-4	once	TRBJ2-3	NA	TGTGCCAGCAGTGACTCTTCGACTAGCACAGATACGCAGTATTTT	CASSDSSTSTDTQYF
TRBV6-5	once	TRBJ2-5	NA	TGTGCCAGCAGTTACTCAAGAACAGGTGGGGAGACCCAGTACTTC	CASSYSRTGGETQYF
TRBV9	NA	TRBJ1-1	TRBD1	TGTGCCAGCAGCGTGACCCTGGGAACAGGGGCTAAGGACACTGAAGCTTTCTTT	CASSVTLGTGAKDTEAFF
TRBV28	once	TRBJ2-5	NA	TGTGCCAGCAGTTTCGCCTTCGGGCAGGGTGAAGAGACCCAGTACTTC	CASSFAFGQGEETQYF
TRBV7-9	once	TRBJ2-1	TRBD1	TGTGCCAGCAGCTTAGCGACAGGGTTGTACAATGAGCAGTTCTTC	CASSLATGLYNEQFF
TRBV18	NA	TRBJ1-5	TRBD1	TGTGCCAGCTCACCCGGGACAGGGGGTCCCAATCAGCCCCAGCATTTT	CASSPGTGGPNQPQHF
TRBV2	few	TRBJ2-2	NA	TGTGCCAGCAGTGAACTGTGGGGGCCCACCGGGGAGCTGTTTTTT	CASSELWGPTGELFF
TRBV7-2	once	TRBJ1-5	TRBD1	TGTGCCAGCAGCTCCGACCCCTTGACAGGGGATCAGCCCCAGCATTTT	CASSSDPLTGDQPQHF
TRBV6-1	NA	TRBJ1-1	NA	TGTGCCAGCAGTGAAAACTGGAACACTGAAGCTTTCTTT	CASSENWNTEAFF
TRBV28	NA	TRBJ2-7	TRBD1	TGTGCCAGCAGCTGGACAGGGGGCGCCTACGAGCAGTACTTC	CASSWTGGAYEQYF
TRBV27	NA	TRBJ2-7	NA	TGTGCCAGCAGTTTAAGTGAGGGGGACGAGCAGTACTTC	CASSLSEGDEQYF
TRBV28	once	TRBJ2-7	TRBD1	TGTGCCAGCAGGGCCGGGACAGGGGCCTACGAGCAGTACTTC	CASRAGTGAYEQYF
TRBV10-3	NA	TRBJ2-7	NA	TGTGCCATCAGTGTCCGGGATTCTAAGTCTGAGCAGTACTTC	CAISVRDSKSEQYF
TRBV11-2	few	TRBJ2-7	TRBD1	TGTGCCAGCAGGGGACAGGGGGGCTCCTACGAGCAGTACTTC	CASRGQGGSYEQYF
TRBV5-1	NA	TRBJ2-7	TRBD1	TGCGCCAGCAGCTCCTCCGGGACAGGGGCTCCCTACGAGCAGTACTTC	CASSSSGTGAPYEQYF
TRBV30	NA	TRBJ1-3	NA	TGTGCCTGGGCGAGCGAGCTAGACTCTGGAAACACCATATATTTT	CAWASELDSGNTIYF
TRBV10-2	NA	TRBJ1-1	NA	TGCGCCAGCAGTACAGGGTCTGGCACTGAAGCTTTCTTT	CASSTGSGTEAFF
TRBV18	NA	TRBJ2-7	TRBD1	TGTGCCAGCTCACCACGGGACAGGGAGGCCTACGAGCAGTACTTC	CASSPRDREAYEQYF
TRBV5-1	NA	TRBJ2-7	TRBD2	TGCGCCAGCAGCTTAGTAGCGGGATCATACGAGCAGTACTTC	CASSLVAGSYEQYF
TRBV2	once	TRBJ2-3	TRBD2	TGTGCCAGCAGGGGGACTAGCGCTAAGCACGATACGCAGTATTTT	CASRGTSAKHDTQYF
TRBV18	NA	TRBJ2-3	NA	TGTGCCAGCTCCAGAATGACAGGCACAGATACGCAGTATTTT	CASSRMTGTDTQYF
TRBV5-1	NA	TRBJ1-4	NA	TGCGCCAGCAGCCTGACGGAGACAACTAATGAAAAACTGTTTTTT	CASSLTETTNEKLFF
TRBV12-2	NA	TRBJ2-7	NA	TGTGCAAGTCGCTTAGTAGGGGGCCCCTACGAGCAGTACTTC	CASRLVGGPYEQYF
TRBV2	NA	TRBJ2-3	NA	TGTGCCAGCAGTGAGATCCAAGGGCCGGGAAGCGATACGCAGTATTTT	CASSEIQGPGSDTQYF
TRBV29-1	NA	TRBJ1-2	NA	TGCAGCGTTGGGGGAGGGGTCGGCTACACCTTC	CSVGGGVGYTF
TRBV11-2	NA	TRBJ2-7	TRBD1	TGTGCCAGCAGCTTAGAGGGACAGGGTTATTACGAGCAGTACTTC	CASSLEGQGYYEQYF
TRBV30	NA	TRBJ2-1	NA	TGTGCCTGGAGTCGAGCTATTTATGAGCAGTTCTTC	CAWSRAIYEQFF
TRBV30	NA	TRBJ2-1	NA	TGTGCCTGGAGTGTTAAGGGACTGGTTTACAGTGAGCAGTTCTTC	CAWSVKGLVYSEQFF
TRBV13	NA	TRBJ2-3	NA	TGTGCCAGCAGTTACGACCGGGAGGATACGCAGTATTTT	CASSYDREDTQYF
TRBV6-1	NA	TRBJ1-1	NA	TGTGCCAGCAGGGCAGGGTACTCGGGAGCTTTCTTT	CASRAGYSGAFF
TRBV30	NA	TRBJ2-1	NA	TGTGCCTGGAGTGTACTCTGGCGGAGCTCCTACAATGAGCAGTTCTTC	CAWSVLWRSSYNEQFF
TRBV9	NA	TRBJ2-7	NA	TGTGCCAGCAGCGTAGAAGGAGGGCCCGGTGAGCAGTACTTC	CASSVEGGPGEQYF
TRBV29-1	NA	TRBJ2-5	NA	TGCAGCGTTGTGTCCGGAGGGGAGACCCAGTACTTC	CSVVSGGETQYF
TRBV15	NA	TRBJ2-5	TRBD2	TGTGCCACCAGCAGGACTAGCGCGACCCAAGAGACCCAGTACTTC	CATSRTSATQETQYF
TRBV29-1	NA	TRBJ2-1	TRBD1	TGCAGCGTTCTACAGGGGAATGAGCAGTTCTTC	CSVLQGNEQFF
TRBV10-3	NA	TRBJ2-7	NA	TGTGCCATCAGTGAGTCTGGACACAGCTACGAGCAGTACTTC	CAISESGHSYEQYF
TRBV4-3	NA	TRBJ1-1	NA	TGCGCCAGCAGCCCATACGGGAACACTGAAGCTTTCTTT	CASSPYGNTEAFF
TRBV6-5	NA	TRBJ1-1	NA	TGTGCCAGCAGTTACGGGGGGGAGAACACTGAAGCTTTCTTT	CASSYGGENTEAFF